This T cell receptor (beta chain) was captured in a study of blood T cell repertoires in COVID-19. Study-wide context: Acute and convalescent COVID-19 specimens originated in the United States, Italy and Spain. PBMCs, B-cell-depleted T cells, or T cells provided the cDNA or gDNA that made up the material.

Authors' data handling: Quantification of nucleated cells was approximated via reference gene primer amplification. This table comes from immunoSEQ multiplex PCR, and its TCRdb copy is limited to in-frame clones, with some not included. V and J calls and clone size follow that table, whereas D and trimming were derived from the DNA. Of around 88,000 clones in the sample, more than 70% are singletons; the top ten hold approximately 2.9%. Source material: peripheral blood. The TCR comes from a woman older than 75 with acute or convalescent COVID-19.

The CDR3 sequence is CASSLTRTTYEQYF. CDR3 sequence (DNA): TGTGCCAGCAGCTTAACCCGTACTACCTACGAGCAGTACTTC. This rearrangement joins TRBV7-2 to TRBJ2-7, with D hard to call. V lost 2 bases and J 2 bases, leaving 10 bases between the germline ends. This CDR3 contains 14 residues. Germline assignment: CDR1 SGHTA and CDR2 FQGNSA.